The following is a T cell receptor beta chain sequence with its context. Ten or more counts support this clonotype. The clone's antigen remains unknown. No much larger clone is present one base from it, and per-base qualities are unavailable. The CDR3 sequence holds 13 residues, the cysteine and phenylalanine included. Only the CDR3 portion is preserved as DNA: 39 bases, with reading frame beginning at the first base. CDR1 MNHNS and CDR2 SASEGT were looked up in the germline V gene. V trim: 7 bases; J trim: 4 bases; unmatched bases: 2. This specimen comes from a study of T cells in Graves' hyperthyroidism and ophthalmopathy (dated by TCRdb to about 2019). Regarding the research as a whole: Peripheral blood samples were taken at the time of initial diagnosis, prior to any treatment. TCR V-J signatures able to tell the groups apart were searched for in a discovery cohort of 95 to 100 patients, of whom over 40 had Graves' ophthalmopathy and about 60 had stable Graves' hyperthyroidism. Prospective prediction of ophthalmopathy was tested in an independent validation cohort consisting of 18 hyperthyroidism patients and 15 to 17 patients who later progressed to ophthalmopathy. The 90 to 100 discovery patients were randomly split 7:3 into training and test sets. In addition, the study compared T-cell repertoires in thyroid tissue and in blood from roughly 6 Graves' hyperthyroidism patients. After sampling, hyperthyroidism patients received methimazole starting at 30 mg daily, and ophthalmopathy patients received high-dose intravenous methylprednisolone. TCR Vbeta CDR3 sequencing of roughly 140 peripheral blood samples (around 45 ophthalmopathy, roughly 72 hyperthyroidism and approximately 17 progressor patients) is reported in the paper. General findings and caveats noted by the study authors: In validation, progression to ophthalmopathy was predicted by the model with almost 71% sensitivity and around 75% specificity, a median of around 5.9 months before onset. A 13 V-J signature model separated ophthalmopathy from stable hyperthyroidism, with roughly 88% sensitivity and about 81% specificity in cross-validation and 80%/75% in testing. Most expanded thyroid clonotypes (frequency above 0.001) were also detected in blood, suggesting blood repertoires may reflect thyroid immune responses. No statistical method was used to set the sample size in advance, and investigators knew the group allocation.

The TCR beta CDR3 regions were amplified from the RNA transcripts. A first-round RT-PCR of the TCR CDR3 used the HTBI primer set with the Qiagen OneStep RT-PCR kit. A second multiplex PCR round built the libraries, followed by size selection and purification. Paired-end sequencing of the libraries was performed with 100 bp reads on an Illumina HiSeq2000. From the authors' description of their analysis: SOAPnuke was used to process the raw data, with reads discarded if the reads contained adapters or uncalled bases, had a mean Phred below 15, or lacked an exact constant-primer or identifier match. High-quality paired reads were merged using COPE v1.2.5, and each unique nucleotide sequence was defined as a clonotype. MiTCR v1.1 was used to align the clonotypes against IMGT TRBV, TRBD and TRBJ reference segments. Only V-J combinations with frequency above 0.0001, covering approximately 99% of repertoires, were analysed. The TCS score was defined as the ratio of F50 (clonal expansion) to E x V (chaos), calculated using BLOSUM62-based TCRdist between CDR3 peptides within each V-J. Welch's t-statistics and random forest reduced roughly 540 V-J features to 13, which were used in a naive Bayes classifier (R e1071). TCRdb reprocessed the public reads (quality trimming at Q25 with fastp, clone calling with MiXCR) and kept in-frame beta chains. A single entry per CDR3 protein holds the most common genes and DNA from its merged rows. These V and J calls are TCRdb output, not the study's own analysis. The sample table contains nearly 600,000 distinct CDR3 sequences; only one count was recorded for about 15% of them. The top ten clones comprise roughly 6.2% of the sample.

Hyperthyroidism patients were newly diagnosed, with disease duration under 2 months, and aged 18 to 65 years. Exclusion was applied to patients with uncontrolled infections, other autoimmune diseases, pregnancy or lactation. Clinical symptoms, serum thyroxine and TRAb, thyroid ultrasound, and orbital computed tomography formed the basis for the diagnoses. Blood from progressor patients was drawn when they were first diagnosed with hyperthyroidism, before any ophthalmopathy symptoms appeared. PBMCs were separated from 10 ml of fresh peripheral blood using Ficoll-Paque density gradient centrifugation. Progressor patients were first diagnosed with Graves' hyperthyroidism and then developed ophthalmopathy during follow-up. Trizol reagent was used to extract total RNA, and RNA quality was then checked on an Agilent 2100 Bioanalyzer.

This TCR was sampled from a woman in her 30s with Graves' hyperthyroidism that later progressed to Graves' ophthalmopathy. The sequence joins TRBV6-1 to TRBJ2-2; 8 of the junction bases match TRBD1. Sequenced input: blood. This receptor carries the CDR3 CASKTGGTGELFF. The nucleotides are TGTGCCAGCAAAACAGGGGGCACCGGGGAGCTGTTTTTT.